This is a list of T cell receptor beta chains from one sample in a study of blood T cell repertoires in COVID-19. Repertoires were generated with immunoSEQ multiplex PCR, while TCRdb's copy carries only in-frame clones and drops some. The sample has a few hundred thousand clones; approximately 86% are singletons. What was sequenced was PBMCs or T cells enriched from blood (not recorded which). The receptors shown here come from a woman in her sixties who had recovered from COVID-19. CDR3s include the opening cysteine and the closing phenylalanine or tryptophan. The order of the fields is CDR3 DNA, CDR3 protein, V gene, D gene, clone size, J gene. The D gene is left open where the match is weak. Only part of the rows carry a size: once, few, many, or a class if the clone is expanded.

CDR3 DNA: TGTGCCACCAGCAGAGCCGGCAATCAGCCCCAGCATTTT
CDR3 protein: CATSRAGNQPQHF
V gene: TRBV15
D gene: -
clone size: -
J gene: TRBJ1-5

CDR3 DNA: TGTGCCAGCAGTGGACAGGGTCGGACCTCACCCCTCCACTTT
CDR3 protein: CASSGQGRTSPLHF
V gene: TRBV2
D gene: TRBD1
clone size: -
J gene: TRBJ1-6

CDR3 DNA: TGTGCCAGCAGCCCCCCCACTAGCGGGGGGACAAATGAGCAGTTCTTC
CDR3 protein: CASSPPTSGGTNEQFF
V gene: TRBV3-1/TRBV3-2
D gene: TRBD2
clone size: -
J gene: TRBJ2-1

CDR3 DNA: TGTGCCAGCTCACCCCAGAAGACAGGGAGCACAGATACGCAGTATTTT
CDR3 protein: CASSPQKTGSTDTQYF
V gene: TRBV18
D gene: TRBD1
clone size: once
J gene: TRBJ2-3

CDR3 DNA: TGCGCCAGCAGCCAAACCTACGTAGGGACAGGGCACGCCGAGCAGTACTTC
CDR3 protein: CASSQTYVGTGHAEQYF
V gene: TRBV4-1
D gene: TRBD1
clone size: -
J gene: TRBJ2-7

CDR3 DNA: TGTGCCAGCAGCCAAGATAGCGGGGGGGATTTAGCTACAGATACGCAGTATTTT
CDR3 protein: CASSQDSGGDLATDTQYF
V gene: TRBV3-1/TRBV3-2
D gene: TRBD2
clone size: -
J gene: TRBJ2-3

CDR3 DNA: TGTGCCAGCAGCTTAGGGTACCGGGACTTATCTACGAACACCGGGGAGCTGTTTTTT
CDR3 protein: CASSLGYRDLSTNTGELFF
V gene: TRBV11-2
D gene: -
clone size: -
J gene: TRBJ2-2

CDR3 DNA: TGTGCCAGCAGAGGGACAGGCCGTGAAAAACTGTTTTTT
CDR3 protein: CASRGTGREKLFF
V gene: TRBV6-5
D gene: TRBD1
clone size: -
J gene: TRBJ1-4

CDR3 DNA: TGTGCCAGCTCACAATATACCGGGACAGATTATGGCTACACCTTC
CDR3 protein: CASSQYTGTDYGYTF
V gene: TRBV18
D gene: TRBD1
clone size: -
J gene: TRBJ1-2

CDR3 DNA: TGTGCCAGCATTACCGGGACTAGCGGGACCCAGTACTTC
CDR3 protein: CASITGTSGTQYF
V gene: TRBV2
D gene: TRBD2
clone size: -
J gene: TRBJ2-5

CDR3 DNA: TGTGCCAGCACCGGGCCGGAGCGGAGTGGCTATGGCTACACCTTC
CDR3 protein: CASTGPERSGYGYTF
V gene: TRBV2
D gene: -
clone size: once
J gene: TRBJ1-2

CDR3 DNA: TGTGCCAGCAGAAGGACAGCCTGCTATGGCTACACCTTC
CDR3 protein: CASRRTACYGYTF
V gene: TRBV21-1
D gene: -
clone size: -
J gene: TRBJ1-2

CDR3 DNA: TGCGCCAGCAGCTTGGAACTAGCGGGGGCCCTAGCCAAAAACATTCAGTACTTC
CDR3 protein: CASSLELAGALAKNIQYF
V gene: TRBV5-1
D gene: TRBD2
clone size: -
J gene: TRBJ2-4

CDR3 DNA: TGTGCTGTGAGAGTCTCTGGGGCCAACGTCCTGACTTTC
CDR3 protein: CAVRVSGANVLTF
V gene: TRBV12-3/TRBV12-4
D gene: -
clone size: once
J gene: TRBJ2-6

CDR3 DNA: TGCGCCAGCAGCCGTGGACAGCTGAACACTGAAGCTTTCTTT
CDR3 protein: CASSRGQLNTEAFF
V gene: TRBV5-1
D gene: -
clone size: -
J gene: TRBJ1-1

CDR3 DNA: TGTGCCAGTAGTATAGAGAACAGGGTCGCTGGCTACACCTTC
CDR3 protein: CASSIENRVAGYTF
V gene: TRBV19
D gene: -
clone size: -
J gene: TRBJ1-2

CDR3 DNA: TGTGCCAGCAGCCTGGGACAGGGAGGTCTCACAGATACGCAGTATTTT
CDR3 protein: CASSLGQGGLTDTQYF
V gene: TRBV5-8
D gene: TRBD1
clone size: -
J gene: TRBJ2-3

CDR3 DNA: TGTGCCAGCAGTTTGGGGCTTAATACGCAGTATTTT
CDR3 protein: CASSLGLNTQYF
V gene: TRBV12-3/TRBV12-4
D gene: -
clone size: -
J gene: TRBJ2-3

CDR3 DNA: TGTGCCAGCATTAGGGCCGCTGGACAAGGAAACACCATATATTTT
CDR3 protein: CASIRAAGQGNTIYF
V gene: TRBV6-5
D gene: -
clone size: -
J gene: TRBJ1-3

CDR3 DNA: TGTGCCAGCAGGGGTGACAGGGGGGACTATGGCTACACCTTC
CDR3 protein: CASRGDRGDYGYTF
V gene: TRBV25-1
D gene: TRBD1
clone size: -
J gene: TRBJ1-2

CDR3 DNA: TGCGCCAGCAGTGACCCAAGAGGGGGGGGTCCCGGGGAGCTGTTTTTT
CDR3 protein: CASSDPRGGGPGELFF
V gene: TRBV10-2
D gene: -
clone size: -
J gene: TRBJ2-2

CDR3 DNA: TGTGCCAGCAGCCTGGTAGCTGAAGCTTTCTTT
CDR3 protein: CASSLVAEAFF
V gene: TRBV11-2
D gene: -
clone size: -
J gene: TRBJ1-1

CDR3 DNA: TGTGCCAGCAGTCCTTGGTCTGGGCTCTCCTACGAGCAGTACTTC
CDR3 protein: CASSPWSGLSYEQYF
V gene: TRBV6-5
D gene: -
clone size: -
J gene: TRBJ2-7

CDR3 DNA: TGCAGCGCCGACGACAGGGGGTACAATGAGCAGTTCTTC
CDR3 protein: CSADDRGYNEQFF
V gene: TRBV29-1
D gene: TRBD1
clone size: once
J gene: TRBJ2-1

CDR3 DNA: TGTGCCAGCAGCCCCAACACTAACTATGGCTACACCTTC
CDR3 protein: CASSPNTNYGYTF
V gene: TRBV6-5
D gene: -
clone size: -
J gene: TRBJ1-2

CDR3 DNA: TGTGCCAGCAGTTGGACTAGCGGGGTTTATAGCACAGATACGCAGTATTTT
CDR3 protein: CASSWTSGVYSTDTQYF
V gene: TRBV11-2
D gene: TRBD2
clone size: -
J gene: TRBJ2-3

CDR3 DNA: TGTGCCAGTAGTATATCACAGGGAGCTAACTATGGCTACACCTTC
CDR3 protein: CASSISQGANYGYTF
V gene: TRBV19
D gene: -
clone size: -
J gene: TRBJ1-2

CDR3 DNA: TGTGCCAGCAGCTTGGGGAGCGGGGAATCCACAGATACGCAGTATTTT
CDR3 protein: CASSLGSGESTDTQYF
V gene: TRBV5-4
D gene: TRBD2
clone size: -
J gene: TRBJ2-3

CDR3 DNA: TGTGCCAGCACACAGGGGTGGGGGAATTCACCCCTCCACTTT
CDR3 protein: CASTQGWGNSPLHF
V gene: TRBV6-5
D gene: TRBD1
clone size: -
J gene: TRBJ1-6

CDR3 DNA: TGCGCCAGCAGCCCCCGACAGGGGAATGGGAATGAGCAGTTCTTC
CDR3 protein: CASSPRQGNGNEQFF
V gene: TRBV4-1
D gene: TRBD1
clone size: -
J gene: TRBJ2-1

CDR3 DNA: TGTGCCATCGCAGGCTCTGGAAACACCATATATTTT
CDR3 protein: CAIAGSGNTIYF
V gene: TRBV10-3
D gene: -
clone size: -
J gene: TRBJ1-3

CDR3 DNA: TGTGCCAGCAAGTGGGACAGGACCGGGGAGCAGTACTTC
CDR3 protein: CASKWDRTGEQYF
V gene: TRBV2
D gene: TRBD1
clone size: few
J gene: TRBJ2-7

CDR3 DNA: TGCGCCAGCAGCCAAGGAGGGTGGGAGACCCAGTACTTC
CDR3 protein: CASSQGGWETQYF
V gene: TRBV4-1
D gene: -
clone size: -
J gene: TRBJ2-5

CDR3 DNA: TGTGCCATCAGTCGAACAGAAGCTTTCTTT
CDR3 protein: CAISRTEAFF
V gene: TRBV10-3
D gene: -
clone size: -
J gene: TRBJ1-1

CDR3 DNA: TGTGCCAGCAGCTTTGGGGCCGGGGAAAAACTGTTTTTT
CDR3 protein: CASSFGAGEKLFF
V gene: TRBV5-6
D gene: -
clone size: -
J gene: TRBJ1-4

CDR3 DNA: TGTGCCAGCAGCTTCTACGTAGGGGGAGGGAGCACAGATACGCAGTATTTT
CDR3 protein: CASSFYVGGGSTDTQYF
V gene: TRBV7-9
D gene: -
clone size: -
J gene: TRBJ2-3

CDR3 DNA: TGTGCCAGCAGCGCCCGGACAGGGGCCACAGATACGCAGTATTTT
CDR3 protein: CASSARTGATDTQYF
V gene: TRBV9
D gene: TRBD1
clone size: -
J gene: TRBJ2-3

CDR3 DNA: TGTGCCACCAGTGATCCAAACCTTCGGAGGGGGCACCAAGAGACCCAGTACTTC
CDR3 protein: CATSDPNLRRGHQETQYF
V gene: TRBV24-1
D gene: -
clone size: -
J gene: TRBJ2-5

CDR3 DNA: TGCGCCAGCAGCTCTGGACAAGACCAAGAGACCCAGTACTTC
CDR3 protein: CASSSGQDQETQYF
V gene: TRBV5-1
D gene: -
clone size: -
J gene: TRBJ2-5

CDR3 DNA: TGCGCCAGCAGCCATCCCGGGAGGGAATGGGAGACCCAGTACTTC
CDR3 protein: CASSHPGREWETQYF
V gene: TRBV4-1
D gene: TRBD2
clone size: once
J gene: TRBJ2-5

CDR3 DNA: TGTGCCAGCATCCCAGGGGGTGGAAACACCATATATTTT
CDR3 protein: CASIPGGGNTIYF
V gene: TRBV12-3/TRBV12-4
D gene: TRBD1
clone size: -
J gene: TRBJ1-3

CDR3 DNA: TGCGCCAGCAGCTTGGGCGAACTAGCGGTCAATGAGCAGTTCTTC
CDR3 protein: CASSLGELAVNEQFF
V gene: TRBV5-1
D gene: TRBD2
clone size: -
J gene: TRBJ2-1

CDR3 DNA: TGCGCCAGCAGCCTGGGACTAGCGGGGTACACAGATACGCAGTATTTT
CDR3 protein: CASSLGLAGYTDTQYF
V gene: TRBV5-1
D gene: TRBD2
clone size: -
J gene: TRBJ2-3

CDR3 DNA: TGTGCCAGCAGCGATCAGGGGATCCCCTACAATGAGCAGTTCTTC
CDR3 protein: CASSDQGIPYNEQFF
V gene: TRBV2
D gene: -
clone size: -
J gene: TRBJ2-1

CDR3 DNA: TGTGCCAGCGGGGGGATTAGCTCCTACAATGAGCAGTTCTTC
CDR3 protein: CASGGISSYNEQFF
V gene: TRBV2
D gene: -
clone size: -
J gene: TRBJ2-1

CDR3 DNA: TGTGCCAGGCAGGGGCAGGCCGTTATCAATCAGCCCCAGCATTTT
CDR3 protein: CARQGQAVINQPQHF
V gene: TRBV11-3
D gene: -
clone size: -
J gene: TRBJ1-5

CDR3 DNA: TGTGCCAGCTCACCCGCCGGGGGTTACTCTGGAAACACCATATATTTT
CDR3 protein: CASSPAGGYSGNTIYF
V gene: TRBV18
D gene: -
clone size: -
J gene: TRBJ1-3

CDR3 DNA: TGCGCCAGCAGCAAATTGCGATACGACAGGGGGAAGACTGAAGCTTTCTTT
CDR3 protein: CASSKLRYDRGKTEAFF
V gene: TRBV5-1
D gene: TRBD1
clone size: -
J gene: TRBJ1-1

CDR3 DNA: TGTGCCAGCAGCTTAGCTGTGACACTTAATGAAAAACTGTTTTTT
CDR3 protein: CASSLAVTLNEKLFF
V gene: TRBV7-9
D gene: -
clone size: -
J gene: TRBJ1-4

CDR3 DNA: TGTGCCAGCAGCTTAGGACAGGAAGCTTTCTTT
CDR3 protein: CASSLGQEAFF
V gene: TRBV11-3
D gene: -
clone size: -
J gene: TRBJ1-1

CDR3 DNA: TGTGCCAGCAGTTACTCCGGGACAGTAAATGGCTACACCTTC
CDR3 protein: CASSYSGTVNGYTF
V gene: TRBV6-5
D gene: TRBD1
clone size: -
J gene: TRBJ1-2

CDR3 DNA: TGTGCCAGCAGTGCCCCGGGTAGCGGGGGGGCCTACAATGAGCAGTTCTTC
CDR3 protein: CASSAPGSGGAYNEQFF
V gene: TRBV2
D gene: TRBD2
clone size: -
J gene: TRBJ2-1

CDR3 DNA: TGTGCCAGCAGTTTGTCAGCGGGGAAACTGTTTTTT
CDR3 protein: CASSLSAGKLFF
V gene: TRBV12-3/TRBV12-4
D gene: -
clone size: -
J gene: TRBJ1-4

CDR3 DNA: TGTGCCAGCAGTGATACAAGTCCGAACACTGAAGCTTTCTTT
CDR3 protein: CASSDTSPNTEAFF
V gene: TRBV2
D gene: -
clone size: -
J gene: TRBJ1-1

CDR3 DNA: TGCGCCAGCAGCCAAGATAGAGAAGATACGCAGTATTTT
CDR3 protein: CASSQDREDTQYF
V gene: TRBV4-1
D gene: -
clone size: -
J gene: TRBJ2-3

CDR3 DNA: TGTGCCAGCAGTCCAATGGTGGCAGGGCGAGGCGAGCAGTACTTC
CDR3 protein: CASSPMVAGRGEQYF
V gene: TRBV7-9
D gene: -
clone size: -
J gene: TRBJ2-7

CDR3 DNA: TGCGCCAGCAGCTTGGCGGGGGGCAATGAAAAACTGTTTTTT
CDR3 protein: CASSLAGGNEKLFF
V gene: TRBV5-1
D gene: -
clone size: once
J gene: TRBJ1-4

CDR3 DNA: TGTGCCAGCAGTGGACAGGGGGTTTATAGCAATCAGCCCCAGCATTTT
CDR3 protein: CASSGQGVYSNQPQHF
V gene: TRBV2
D gene: TRBD1
clone size: -
J gene: TRBJ1-5